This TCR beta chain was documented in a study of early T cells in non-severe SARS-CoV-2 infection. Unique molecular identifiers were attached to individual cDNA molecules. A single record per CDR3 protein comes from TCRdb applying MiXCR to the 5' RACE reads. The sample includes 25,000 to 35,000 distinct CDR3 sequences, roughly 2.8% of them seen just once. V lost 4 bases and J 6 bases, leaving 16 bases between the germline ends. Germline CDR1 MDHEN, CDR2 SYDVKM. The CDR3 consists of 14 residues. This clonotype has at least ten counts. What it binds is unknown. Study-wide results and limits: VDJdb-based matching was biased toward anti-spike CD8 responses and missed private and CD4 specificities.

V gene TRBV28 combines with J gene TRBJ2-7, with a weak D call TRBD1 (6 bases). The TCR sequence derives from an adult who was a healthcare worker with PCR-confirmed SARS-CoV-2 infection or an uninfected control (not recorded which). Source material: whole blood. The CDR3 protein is CASSSNTGFREQYV. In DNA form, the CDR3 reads TGTGCCAGCAGTTCTAATACAGGGTTTCGCGAGCAGTACGTC.